Each of the 11 T cell receptor beta chains below was sequenced from the same sample in a study of blood T cell repertoires in COVID-19. Repertoires were generated with immunoSEQ multiplex PCR, while TCRdb's copy carries only in-frame clones and drops some. The repertoire holds a few hundred thousand clones, with approximately 89% as singletons. Sequenced input: PBMCs or T cells enriched from blood (not recorded which). The origin of the receptors is a woman between 40 and 55 years old who had been exposed to COVID-19.

The chain recombines TRBV4-2 with TRBJ2-2; 10 bases match TRBD2. The V gene end was trimmed by 4 bases and the J gene end by 0 bases; junction bases not matched to a gene: 5. CDR1 is LGHNA, CDR2 YNFKEQ, per germline. The CDR3 is 17 amino acids. The CDR3 DNA reads TGTGCCAGCAGCCCTGGGACTAGCGAGTCGAACACCGGGGAGCTGTTTTTT. Its translation: CASSPGTSESNTGELFF.

This sequence joins TRBV7-9 and TRBJ2-5, with D hard to call. CDR1 is SEHNR, CDR2 FQNEAQ, per germline (reference sequence). The CDR3 totals 14 residues. Trimming took 6 bases from V and 5 from J, leaving 16 bases between them. CDR3 loop: CASSPTLSSETQYF. The CDR3 bases are TGTGCCAGCAGTCCTACCTTGTCGTCGGAGACCCAGTACTTC.

The chain uses TRBV28 and TRBJ1-1; TRBD1 matches 10 bases. J was trimmed by 1 base and V by 5 bases; bases with no gene match: 7. This CDR3 has 16 residues. CDR1 MDHEN and CDR2 SYDVKM come from the germline V gene. CDR3 in amino acids: CASSVGDRGWNTEAFF. The CDR3, as DNA: TGTGCCAGCAGTGTAGGGGACAGGGGTTGGAACACTGAAGCTTTCTTT.

For the CDR3, the DNA is TGTGCCATCAGTGAAGCGGGCCTCACAGATACGCAGTATTTT. Translation: CAISEAGLTDTQYF. The chain combines TRBV10-3 with TRBJ2-3; a weak D match, TRBD2 (6 bases). Germline CDR1 and CDR2: ENHRY and SYGVKD. V gave up 3 bases and J gave up 2 bases, with 9 bases separating them. The CDR3 loop spans 14 amino acids.

The chain carries TRBV28 and TRBJ2-1, with TRBD2 matching over 7 bases. CDR3 length: 15 residues. Germline V gene data show CDR1 as MDHEN and CDR2 as SYDVKM. Trimming removed 5 bases from V and 6 bases from J; junction bases left unmatched: 10. CDR3 amino acids: CASSVIGGTANEQFF. In nucleotides, the CDR3 is TGTGCCAGCAGTGTGATCGGGGGGACCGCCAATGAGCAGTTCTTC.

The chain uses TRBV10-3 and TRBJ2-2, with a weak D call TRBD1 (5 bases). This CDR3 is built from 16 residues. Germline V CDR1 and CDR2: ENHRY, SYGVKD. V lost 2 bases to trimming and J lost 3 bases, with 13 bases between them. The CDR3 coding sequence is TGTGCCATCAGTGAGACAGGCCCTAACCACACCGGGGAGCTGTTTTTT. This gives the protein CAISETGPNHTGELFF.

V usage is TRBV7-3 and J usage is TRBJ2-1; 7 nucleotides align to TRBD2. Trimming at V came to 3 bases and at J to 9 bases, leaving 26 bases not matched to a gene. This CDR3 comprises 20 residues. Germline V lookup: CDR1 SGHTA, CDR2 FQGTGA. CDR3 DNA sequence: TGTGCCAGCAGCTTGCACGGCCTAGCGGTGAGGGGAGATTTCGGGGCTGAGCAGTTCTTC. Translating gives CASSLHGLAVRGDFGAEQFF.

V and J are TRBV3-1 (or the pseudogene TRBV3-2) and TRBJ2-1, with TRBD2 identical over 8 bases. The CDR3 contains 16 residues. The germline V gene encodes CDR1 LGHDT and CDR2 YNNKEL (reference sequence). Germline trimming cut 5 bases from V and 5 bases from J; bases unmatched to any gene: 11. This chain's CDR3 is CASSFLHGGGNNEQFF. CDR3 coding DNA: TGTGCCAGCAGCTTCCTTCACGGGGGGGGCAACAATGAGCAGTTCTTC.

The table lists this clone with a count of one. The V and J genes are TRBV27 and TRBJ2-1; D unclear. Germline V CDR1 and CDR2: MNHEY, SMNVEV (reference sequence). V gave up 4 bases and J gave up 5 bases, with 6 bases separating them. The CDR3 has 12 residues. This chain's CDR3 is CASSSLNNEQFF. The CDR3 nucleotides are TGTGCCAGCAGTTCCCTAAACAATGAGCAGTTCTTC.

The chain uses TRBV2 and TRBJ1-2; 9 bases agree with TRBD1. Trimming cost V 5 bases and J 3 bases; bases outside gene matches: 4. CDR3 length: 14 residues. Germline V gives CDR1 SNHLY, CDR2 FYNNEI. CDR3 DNA sequence: TGTGCCAGCAGTCGGGACAGGGACTACTATGGCTACACCTTC. It translates to CASSRDRDYYGYTF.

This CDR3 reads CASSRNYGYTF. For the CDR3, the DNA is TGTGCCAGCAGTCGGAACTATGGCTACACCTTC. V gene TRBV12-3 or TRBV12-4 combines with J gene TRBJ1-2; D not certain. The CDR3 totals 11 residues. Trimming cost V 5 bases and J 2 bases, with 3 bases left between them.